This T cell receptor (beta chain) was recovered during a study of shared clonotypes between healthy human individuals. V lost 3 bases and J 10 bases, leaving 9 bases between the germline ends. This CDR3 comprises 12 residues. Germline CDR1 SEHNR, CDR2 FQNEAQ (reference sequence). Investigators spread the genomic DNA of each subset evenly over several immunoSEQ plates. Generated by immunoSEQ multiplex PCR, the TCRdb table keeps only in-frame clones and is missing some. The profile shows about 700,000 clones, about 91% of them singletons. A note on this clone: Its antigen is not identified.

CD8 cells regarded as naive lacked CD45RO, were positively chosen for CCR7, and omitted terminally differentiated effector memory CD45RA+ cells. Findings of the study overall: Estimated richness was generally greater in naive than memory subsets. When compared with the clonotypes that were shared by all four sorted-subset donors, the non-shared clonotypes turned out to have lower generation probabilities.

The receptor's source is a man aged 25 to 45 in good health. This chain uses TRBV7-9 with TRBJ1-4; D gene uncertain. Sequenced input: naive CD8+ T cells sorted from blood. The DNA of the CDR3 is TGTGCCAGCAGCTTGTTTTTTGGAAAACTGTTTTTT. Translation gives CASSLFFGKLFF.